A single sample gave rise to the 19 T cell receptor beta chains below, sequenced in a study of CD8+ T cells in alopecia areata. In each case, RNA was isolated and then reverse transcribed into cDNA as the sequencing template. Assay: immunoSEQ multiplex PCR; the TCRdb copy retains only in-frame clones and omits some. The profile shows 98,000 or so clones, 55% to 70% of them singletons. Sequencing used NKG2D-low CD8+ T cells sorted from blood. All receptors come from a human donor with alopecia areata.

This clone was seen a handful of times. The V gene is TRBV13, the J gene TRBJ2-5, with 8 bases identical to TRBD2. J gave up 5 bases and V 5 bases, and 13 bases lay outside the gene matches. Per germline, CDR1 PRHDT and CDR2 FYEKMQ (reference sequence). CDR3 length equals 16 residues. CDR3 residues: CASSPPGAGVGETQYF. The CDR3 nucleotides are TGTGCCAGCAGCCCGCCGGGAGCGGGAGTTGGCGAGACCCAGTACTTC.

This clone has only a few counts. Written as DNA, the CDR3 is TGTGCCAGCCAAAACCCAAATGGCTACACCTTC. It codes for CASQNPNGYTF. The chain couples TRBV28 to TRBJ1-2; no firm D call. CDR3 length: 11 residues. V was clipped by 8 bases and J by 6 bases, with 10 bases between them. Germline V CDR1 and CDR2: MDHEN, SYDVKM.

V and J are TRBV2 and TRBJ2-7; D is perhaps TRBD1 or TRBD2 (6 bases each). The CDR3 totals 15 residues. Germline V gene lookup returns CDR1 SNHLY and CDR2 FYNNEI. V was clipped by 2 bases and J by 6 bases, with 17 bases between them. The chain's CDR3 is CASSERGRPFGEQYF. As DNA, the CDR3 is TGTGCCAGCAGTGAAAGGGGGAGGCCGTTTGGCGAGCAGTACTTC.

V and J are TRBV7-9 and TRBJ2-7; no clear D gene. V gave up 5 bases and J gave up 3 bases, with 8 bases separating them. This CDR3 has 12 amino acids. Germline values: CDR1 SEHNR, CDR2 FQNEAQ (reference sequence). The CDR3 region is CASSGEGYEQYF. The CDR3 nucleotides read TGTGCCAGCAGCGGGGAAGGCTACGAGCAGTACTTC.

The CDR3 spells CASSSGQANTEAFF. In DNA, the CDR3 is TGTGCCAGCAGCTCCGGACAGGCTAACACTGAAGCTTTCTTT. The chain employs TRBV13 and TRBJ1-1; 7 positions match TRBD1. Trimming cost V 4 bases and J 2 bases; bases outside gene matches: 4. Germline V gene data show CDR1 as PRHDT and CDR2 as FYEKMQ (reference sequence). The CDR3 length is 14 residues.

V gene TRBV6-5 combines with J gene TRBJ2-3, with a weak D call TRBD2 (5 bases). Germline loops: CDR1 MNHEY, CDR2 SVGAGI. The CDR3 runs 15 residues. V lost 4 bases, J lost 4 bases, and 15 bases lay in between. The CDR3 region is CASSSVEGSPDTQYF. In DNA form, the CDR3 reads TGTGCCAGCAGTTCCGTTGAGGGCAGTCCAGATACGCAGTATTTT.

There are a few counts of this clone. In DNA, the CDR3 is TGTGCCAGCAGTTTATCGGCTAGCGGGAGCACAGATACGCAGTATTTT. It translates to CASSLSASGSTDTQYF. The V and J genes are TRBV27 and TRBJ2-3, with 8 bases matching TRBD2. V was clipped by 0 bases and J by 0 bases; unmatched bases: 2. Germline CDR1 is MNHEY and CDR2 is SMNVEV (reference sequence). The CDR3 totals 16 residues.

This clone appeared a few times. The genes are TRBV11-3 and TRBJ2-3; TRBD2 matches 7 bases. This CDR3 has 15 residues. V gave up 4 bases and J gave up 0 bases; unmatched junction bases: 4. Germline V gene lookup returns CDR1 SGHNT and CDR2 YENEEA. Here the CDR3 DNA reads TGTGCCAGCAGCTCTCTAGCGGACAGCACAGATACGCAGTATTTT. This gives the protein CASSSLADSTDTQYF. Full variable domain (rest looked up from reference TRBV11-3 and TRBJ2-3): EAGVVQSPRYKIIEKKQPVAFWCNPISGHNTLYWYLQNLGQGPELLIRYENEEAVDDSQLPKDRFSAERLKGVDSTLKIQPAELGDSAVYLCASSSLADSTDTQYFGPGTRLTVL.

This clone was seen a few times. V is TRBV13 and J is TRBJ2-5; D possibly corresponds to TRBD2 (5 bases). Trimming took off 5 bases at V and 3 bases at J, with 13 bases between the two ends. The CDR3 loop spans 14 amino acids. Germline V lookup: CDR1 PRHDT, CDR2 FYEKMQ (reference sequence). CDR3 nucleotide sequence: TGTGCCAGCAGCACCCGGACTGCCGAAGAGACCCAGTACTTC. Translating it yields CASSTRTAEETQYF.

This chain connects TRBV15 to TRBJ2-7; perhaps D is TRBD1 or TRBD2 (5 bases each). The CDR3 is made up of 13 amino acids. Trimming pared 9 bases from V and 5 bases from J, leaving 17 bases between. Germline V gene sequence: CDR1 LNHNV, CDR2 YYDKDF (reference sequence). The CDR3, as DNA: TGTGCCACAACCCATGGGGGTGATAACGAGCAGTACTTC. Protein sequence: CATTHGGDNEQYF.

This clone was counted only a few times. The CDR3 reads CASSSSASSPSEQYF. DNA of the CDR3: TGTGCCAGCAGCTCTAGCGCCTCTTCACCCAGCGAGCAGTACTTC. This chain uses TRBV7-9 with TRBJ2-7; D is perhaps TRBD2 (6 bases). CDR1 SEHNR and CDR2 FQNEAQ come from the germline V gene (reference sequence). The CDR3 loop spans 15 amino acids. V dropped 4 bases and J dropped 6 bases, with 19 bases sitting between them.

This clone came up a few times. V usage is TRBV28 and J usage is TRBJ1-2, with TRBD1 matching 7 bases. V lost 5 bases, J lost 0 bases, and 6 bases stayed unmatched. The CDR3 consists of 15 residues. Germline lookup yields CDR1 MDHEN and CDR2 SYDVKM. CDR3 sequence reads: CASSPTGTANYGYTF. CDR3 coding DNA: TGTGCCAGCAGTCCTACAGGGACAGCTAACTATGGCTACACCTTC.

In its sample, this clone was seen a few times. This sequence joins TRBV7-9 and TRBJ1-2; 8 bases agree with TRBD1. With 5 bases clipped from V and 8 bases from J, the junction kept 13 bases outside the gene matches. Germline loops: CDR1 SEHNR, CDR2 FQNEAQ (reference sequence). CDR3 length equals 15 residues. CDR3 in amino acids: CASSAGQGTASGYTF. Here the CDR3 DNA reads TGTGCCAGCAGCGCAGGACAGGGTACGGCCTCGGGCTACACCTTC.

This rearrangement joins TRBV4-1 to TRBJ2-3; D might be TRBD1 (6 bases). Germline V gene lookup returns CDR1 MGHRA and CDR2 YSYEKL. V was pared by 8 bases and J by 2 bases, with 17 bases between. The CDR3 is 15 residues long. The CDR3 nucleotides read TGCGCCAGCCTCCAGGGGACACTACCCACAGATACGCAGTATTTT. This translates into CASLQGTLPTDTQYF.

This clone was detected only once. The CDR3 DNA reads TGTGCCAGCAGGGGACAGATCTACGAGCAGTACTTC. This codes for CASRGQIYEQYF. This chain connects TRBV7-9 to TRBJ2-7; the match to TRBD1 covers 7 bases. V lost 6 bases, J lost 3 bases, and 2 bases stayed unmatched. CDR3 size: 12 residues. From germline, CDR1 is SEHNR and CDR2 FQNEAQ (reference sequence). Drawing the rest from reference TRBV7-9 and TRBJ2-7, the complete variable domain is DTGVSQNPRHKITKRGQNVTFRCDPISEHNRLYWYRQTLGQGPEFLTYFQNEAQLEKSRLLSDRFSAERPKGSFSTLEIQRTEQGDSAMYLCASRGQIYEQYFGPGTRLTVT.

The rearrangement joins TRBV9 to TRBJ2-3; TRBD2 matches 9 bases. Germline values: CDR1 SGDLS, CDR2 YYNGEE. This CDR3 comprises 16 residues. Trimming at V came to 3 bases and at J to 2 bases, leaving 7 bases not matched to a gene. The CDR3 region is CASSASGTTITDTQYF. CDR3 in DNA: TGTGCCAGCAGCGCTAGCGGGACCACTATCACAGATACGCAGTATTTT.

The rearrangement links TRBV15 to TRBJ2-3, with D possibly matching TRBD1 (6 bases). V was pared by 5 bases and J by 7 bases, with 22 bases between. CDR3 length: 16 amino acids. Germline V gene sequence: CDR1 LNHNV, CDR2 YYDKDF (reference sequence). CDR3 protein: CATSSVPGHGRNTQYF. CDR3 coding DNA: TGTGCCACCAGCTCCGTACCGGGACACGGAAGAAATACGCAGTATTTT.

In its sample, this clone was seen a few times. The J gene is TRBJ2-1, the V gene TRBV19; weak D call: TRBD2 (5 bases). The CDR3 sequence is 13 residues long. In germline, CDR1 is LNHDA, CDR2 SQIVND (reference sequence). Trimming pared 11 bases from V and 7 bases from J, leaving 18 bases between. CDR3 region: CASREVWGNEQFF. Here the CDR3 DNA reads TGTGCCTCTCGGGAAGTCTGGGGAAATGAGCAGTTCTTC. The full variable domain, with the rest looked up from reference TRBV19 and TRBJ2-1, is DGGITQSPKYLFRKEGQNVTLSCEQNLNHDAMYWYRQDPGQGLRLIYYSQIVNDFQKGDIAEGYSVSREKKESFPLTVTSAQKNPTAFYLCASREVWGNEQFFGPGTRLTVL.

This clone was recorded a few times. The V gene is TRBV5-1, the J gene TRBJ2-7, with D perhaps being TRBD1 or TRBD2 (5 bases each). Germline V gene data show CDR1 as SGHRS and CDR2 as YFSETQ. CDR3 size: 14 residues. V was shortened by 4 bases and J by 3 bases, with 14 bases between the two germline ends. In nucleotides, the CDR3 is TGCGCCAGCAGCCCATGGGGGAGCAGCTACGAGCAGTACTTC. Its protein is CASSPWGSSYEQYF.